Each of the 9 T cell receptor beta chains below was sequenced from the same sample in a study of T cell responses to AZD1222 COVID-19 vaccine. Only in-frame clones appear in the TCRdb table, and some are missing; sequencing was by immunoSEQ multiplex PCR. The sample contains 140,000 to 150,000 clones, roughly 87% of which appear only once. The sequenced sample was peripheral blood, obtained 28 days after the second AZD1222 dose. The receptors stem from an adult who received the AZD1222 COVID-19 vaccine.

The rearrangement uses TRBV9 and TRBJ2-5; a possible D gene is TRBD2 (5 bases). The CDR3 has 15 amino acids. V was clipped by 4 bases and J by 1 base, with 14 bases between them. Germline CDR1 and CDR2: SGDLS and YYNGEE. The CDR3 region is CASSRSGSSQETQYF. CDR3 nucleotide sequence: TGTGCCAGCAGCCGAAGCGGCTCTTCCCAAGAGACCCAGTACTTC.

The chain links TRBV5-1 to TRBJ1-2; tentative D call: TRBD1 (5 bases). CDR1 is SGHRS, CDR2 YFSETQ, per germline. Trimming left V 0 bases short and J 8 bases short, with 14 bases between. This CDR3 comprises 14 residues. CDR3 DNA: TGCGCCAGCAGCTTGGCCGGGGCCGAGGGAGGCTACACCTTC. It encodes CASSLAGAEGGYTF.

This clone was observed once. V usage is TRBV6-5 and J usage is TRBJ1-3, with D unresolved. V gave up 9 bases and J gave up 4 bases, with 19 bases separating them. Germline V gene data show CDR1 as MNHEY and CDR2 as SVGAGI. The CDR3 covers 15 residues. The CDR3 here is CASTTKTGSGNTIYF. Written as DNA, the CDR3 is TGTGCCAGTACTACTAAGACGGGGTCGGGAAACACCATATATTTT.

This chain joins TRBV7-2 and TRBJ1-5; D perhaps matches TRBD1 (6 bases). The CDR3 extends over 15 amino acids. Germline V gene data show CDR1 as SGHTA and CDR2 as FQGNSA. V was cut by 0 bases and J by 10 bases, with 16 bases left in between. The CDR3 DNA reads TGTGCCAGCAGCTTAGCAGTGGGGGCCCTTTATCCCCAGCATTTT. This gives the protein CASSLAVGALYPQHF. The entire variable domain, with the rest obtained from reference TRBV7-2 and TRBJ1-5, is as follows: GAGVSQSPSNKVTEKGKDVELRCDPISGHTALYWYRQSLGQGLEFLIYFQGNSAPDKSGLPSDRFSAERTGGSVSTLTIQRTQQEDSAVYLCASSLAVGALYPQHFGDGTRLSIL.

Of note for this clone: Other DNA sequences in the same sample also yield this CDR3. Here the CDR3 reads CASSPYPNPVDRGNIQYF. The CDR3 DNA reads TGTGCCAGCAGTCCATATCCTAACCCGGTGGACAGGGGGAACATTCAGTACTTC. This chain uses TRBV28 with TRBJ2-4; TRBD1 matches at 10 bases. V gave up 5 bases and J gave up 7 bases; unmatched junction bases: 17. The CDR3 loop spans 18 amino acids. The germline CDR1 and CDR2 sequences are MDHEN and SYDVKM.

Regarding this clone: The junction departs from the called germline gene at one end, perhaps through a read error. The chain is built from TRBV9 and TRBJ2-1; possible D gene TRBD2, 6 bases. Germline CDR1 is SGDLS and CDR2 is YYNGEE. This CDR3 is built from 16 residues. The CDR3: CAGSRGGTPSESEQFF. The CDR3 nucleotides are TGTGCCGGCAGCCGAGGCGGGACTCCTTCCGAGAGTGAGCAGTTCTTC.

The rearrangement uses TRBV27 and TRBJ1-5, with 7 bases identical to TRBD1. The V gene's germline CDR1 is MNHEY and CDR2 SMNVEV (reference sequence). Losses at the gene ends were 4 bases for V and 6 bases for J; bases not matched to a gene: 9. This CDR3 region has 15 residues. The CDR3 sequence is CASSWSGGSTQPQHF. Here the CDR3 DNA reads TGTGCCAGCAGTTGGTCAGGGGGTTCTACTCAGCCCCAGCATTTT.

This chain joins TRBV6-5 and TRBJ1-4, with D perhaps matching TRBD1 (6 bases). Between the trimmed V and J ends, which lost 6 bases and 5 bases, there was a span of 13 bases. The germline V gene has CDR1 MNHEY and CDR2 SVGAGI. This CDR3 is 14 amino acids long. The CDR3: CASRLVGANEKLFF. The CDR3 DNA sequence: TGTGCCAGCAGACTCGTGGGGGCCAATGAAAAACTGTTTTTT.

As for this clone: An end of the junction does not agree with germline; a read error may underlie this. The chain combines TRBV3-1 (or the pseudogene TRBV3-2) with TRBJ1-2; D ambiguous. The CDR3 is made up of 13 amino acids. Germline CDR1 is LGHDT and CDR2 is YNNKEL (reference sequence). The CDR3 bases are TGTGCCAGCAGCCAAGGTACCAGGACCTCGTACGACTTC. Amino acids: CASSQGTRTSYDF.